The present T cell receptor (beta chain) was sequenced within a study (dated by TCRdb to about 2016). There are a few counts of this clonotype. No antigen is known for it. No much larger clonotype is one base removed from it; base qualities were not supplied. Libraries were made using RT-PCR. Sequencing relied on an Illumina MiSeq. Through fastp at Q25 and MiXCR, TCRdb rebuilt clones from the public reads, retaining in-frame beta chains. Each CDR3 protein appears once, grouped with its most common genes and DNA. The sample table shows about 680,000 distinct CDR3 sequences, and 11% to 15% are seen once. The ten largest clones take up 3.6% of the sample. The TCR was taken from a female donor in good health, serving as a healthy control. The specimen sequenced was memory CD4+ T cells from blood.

The CDR3 protein sequence reads: CSASKEINQPQHF. The nucleotide sequence reads TGCAGTGCTAGCAAAGAGATCAATCAGCCCCAGCATTTT. The receptor chain draws on TRBV20-1 and TRBJ1-5; no confident D gene assignment can be made. Measured from the cysteine to the phenylalanine, the CDR3 is 13 residues long. Left in the record is the CDR3 DNA by itself, 39 bases read in frame from the first base. CDR1 and CDR2, per the germline V gene (reference sequence), are DFQATT and SNEGSKA. V loses 3 bases of germline sequence and J loses 3 bases, and the interval between the two ends is 9 bases.